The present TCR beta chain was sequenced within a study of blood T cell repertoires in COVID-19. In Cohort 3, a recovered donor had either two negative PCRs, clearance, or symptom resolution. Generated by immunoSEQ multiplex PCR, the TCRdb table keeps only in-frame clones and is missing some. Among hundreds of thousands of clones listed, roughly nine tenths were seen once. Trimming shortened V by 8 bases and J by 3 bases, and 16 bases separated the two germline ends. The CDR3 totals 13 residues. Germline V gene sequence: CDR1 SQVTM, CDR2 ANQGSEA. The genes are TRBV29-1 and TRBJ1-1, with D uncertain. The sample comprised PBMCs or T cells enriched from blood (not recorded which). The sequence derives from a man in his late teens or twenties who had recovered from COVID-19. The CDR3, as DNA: TGCAGCTGGGAGGAGGGCGGGCACACTGAAGCTTTCTTT. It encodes CSWEEGGHTEAFF.